The 30 T cell receptor beta chains below all came from one sample that was sequenced in a study of T cell responses to AZD1222 COVID-19 vaccine. Some clones are missing from TCRdb's copy, which holds only in-frame ones; the method was immunoSEQ multiplex PCR. The sample holds approximately 71,000 clones, around 83% seen once. The sample in question was peripheral blood, obtained on day 0 of AZD1222 vaccination. The receptor set was obtained from an adult in good health.

J is TRBJ1-6 and V is TRBV4-1; 11 nucleotides match TRBD1. Germline CDR1 and CDR2: MGHRA and YSYEKL. The V gene end was trimmed by 3 bases and the J gene end by 6 bases; junction bases not matched to a gene: 7. This CDR3 is built from 17 residues. CDR3 in amino acids: CASSHTRGTGGNSPLHF. The CDR3 region has the DNA TGCGCCAGCAGCCACACCCGCGGGACAGGGGGTAATTCACCCCTCCACTTT.

The rearrangement joins TRBV7-9 to TRBJ1-6; 7 bases fit TRBD1. V was clipped by 2 bases and J by 1 base; unmatched bases: 2. The CDR3 loop spans 16 amino acids. Per germline, CDR1 SEHNR and CDR2 FQNEAQ (reference sequence). DNA of the CDR3: TGTGCCAGCAGCTTAATACAGGGGTCCTATAATTCACCCCTCCACTTT. Amino acid sequence: CASSLIQGSYNSPLHF.

The V call is TRBV7-2, the J call TRBJ2-3, with a weak D call TRBD2 (5 bases). The germline V and J ends were trimmed by 5 bases and 2 bases, with 20 bases remaining between them. In germline, CDR1 is SGHTA, CDR2 FQGNSA. CDR3 length: 17 residues. The CDR3 region has the DNA TGTGCCAGCAGCCAAGGAGAGGGAAAGGGAGACACAGATACGCAGTATTTT. Protein product: CASSQGEGKGDTDTQYF. Using reference TRBV7-2 and TRBJ2-3 for the parts outside the CDR3, the full variable domain is GAGVSQSPSNKVTEKGKDVELRCDPISGHTALYWYRQSLGQGLEFLIYFQGNSAPDKSGLPSDRFSAERTGGSVSTLTIQRTQQEDSAVYLCASSQGEGKGDTDTQYFGPGTRLTVL.

The chain is built from TRBV27 and TRBJ1-6; D not certain. Germline V gene lookup returns CDR1 MNHEY and CDR2 SMNVEV (reference sequence). The CDR3 is 13 residues long. V lost 6 bases, J lost 10 bases, and 13 bases lay in between. The CDR3 DNA reads TGTGCCAGCAGCAGCAGAACTGGATCACCCCTCCACTTT. Protein sequence: CASSSRTGSPLHF.

This clone was seen a single time. The chain's CDR3 is CASSGADGNTEAFF. CDR3 sequence (DNA): TGTGCCAGCAGCGGGGCGGACGGGAACACTGAAGCTTTCTTT. The chain combines TRBV5-4 with TRBJ1-1; weak D call: TRBD1 (5 bases). The germline V and J ends were trimmed by 4 bases and 1 base, with 11 bases remaining between them. Looked up from germline, CDR1 is SGHNT and CDR2 is YYREEE (reference sequence). This CDR3 has 14 amino acids.

J is TRBJ1-1 and V is TRBV12-3 or TRBV12-4; no clear D. This CDR3 has 13 residues. Trimming left V 6 bases short and J 5 bases short, with 13 bases between. In DNA form, the CDR3 reads TGTGCCAGCAGCCTCGACCCGGGGACTGAAGCTTTCTTT. This codes for CASSLDPGTEAFF.

The V call is TRBV27, the J call TRBJ1-4, with 7 bases identical to TRBD1. This CDR3 has 15 residues. Germline V gives CDR1 MNHEY, CDR2 SMNVEV (reference sequence). After removal of 6 bases from V and 6 bases from J, the junction contained 10 bases not matched to a gene. In DNA, the CDR3 is TGTGCCAGCAGCCCTGCGGGAGGGGGCTATGAAAAACTGTTTTTT. Amino acid sequence: CASSPAGGGYEKLFF. Looking up the rest from reference TRBV27 and TRBJ1-4 gives the full variable domain: EAQVTQNPRYLITVTGKKLTVTCSQNMNHEYMSWYRQDPGLGLRQIYYSMNVEVTDKGDVPEGYKVSRKEKRNFPLILESPSPNQTSLYFCASSPAGGGYEKLFFGSGTQLSVL.

The J gene is TRBJ2-4, the V gene TRBV9; D might be TRBD1 (6 bases). CDR1 is SGDLS, CDR2 YYNGEE, per germline. The CDR3 spans 16 residues. V lost 3 bases to trimming and J lost 1 base, with 14 bases between them. The CDR3 protein is CASSDAPGEAKNIQYF. In nucleotides, the CDR3 is TGTGCCAGCAGCGACGCCCCAGGGGAGGCCAAAAACATTCAGTACTTC.

This clone was recorded only once. The chain's CDR3 is CASSTSDGRLTEAFF. As DNA, the CDR3 is TGTGCCAGCAGTACCTCCGACGGACGACTCACTGAAGCTTTCTTT. The chain couples TRBV6-6 to TRBJ1-1; D not resolved. Germline V gene lookup returns CDR1 MNHNY and CDR2 SVGAGI (reference sequence). The CDR3 spans 15 residues. Trimming removed 5 bases at V and 4 bases at J, with 17 bases between.

This rearrangement joins TRBV30 to TRBJ2-3; 7 positions agree with TRBD2. The germline V gene encodes CDR1 GTSNPN and CDR2 SVGIG (reference sequence). The CDR3 consists of 14 residues. The trim removed 3 bases at V and 8 bases at J, leaving 11 bases unmatched. The CDR3 protein is CAWRDGGGDRTQYF. The DNA of the CDR3 is TGTGCCTGGAGAGATGGCGGGGGAGACCGTACGCAGTATTTT.

The rearrangement links TRBV25-1 to TRBJ1-5; D is ambiguous. V lost 3 bases and J 6 bases, leaving 9 bases between the germline ends. The CDR3 is 13 amino acids. Looked up from germline, CDR1 is MGHDK and CDR2 is SYGVNS. The CDR3 bases are TGTGCCAGCAGTGATACCTGGACTCAGCCCCAGCATTTT. Translating it yields CASSDTWTQPQHF.

The chain recombines TRBV7-2 with TRBJ1-2; 8 nucleotides agree with TRBD1. CDR1 is SGHTA, CDR2 FQGNSA, per germline. This CDR3 is 17 amino acids long. The J segment lost 5 bases and the V segment lost 2 bases, leaving 13 bases of the junction unmatched. The DNA for the CDR3 is TGTGCCAGCAGCTTATCAATTTGGACAGGGAGAGGTTATGGCTACACCTTC. It translates to CASSLSIWTGRGYGYTF. Full variable domain (outside the CDR3, taken from reference TRBV7-2 and TRBJ1-2): GAGVSQSPSNKVTEKGKDVELRCDPISGHTALYWYRQSLGQGLEFLIYFQGNSAPDKSGLPSDRFSAERTGGSVSTLTIQRTQQEDSAVYLCASSLSIWTGRGYGYTFGSGTRLTVV.

The chain couples TRBV3-1 (or the pseudogene TRBV3-2) to TRBJ2-2; tentatively, D is TRBD1 or TRBD2 (5 bases each). The germline V gene encodes CDR1 LGHDT and CDR2 YNNKEL (reference sequence). The CDR3 is 14 residues long. Trimming cost V 1 base and J 5 bases, with 8 bases left between them. CDR3 in amino acids: CASSQGQRTGELFF. As DNA, the CDR3 is TGTGCCAGCAGCCAAGGACAGCGGACCGGGGAGCTGTTTTTT.

The chain combines TRBV28 with TRBJ2-5; D is possibly TRBD2 (5 bases). CDR3 size: 16 residues. V shed 5 bases and J shed 4 bases, with 20 bases lying between them. Per the germline V gene, CDR1 is MDHEN and CDR2 is SYDVKM. CDR3 bases: TGTGCCAGCAGTACGACCCCGACTCCGGCGGGAGAGACCCAGTACTTC. Amino acid sequence: CASSTTPTPAGETQYF.

The chain uses TRBV12-3 or TRBV12-4 and TRBJ1-6, with D possibly being TRBD1 (5 bases). V shed 1 base and J shed 11 bases, with 6 bases lying between them. The CDR3 has 12 amino acids. The CDR3 reads CASSLVRAPLHF. The CDR3 nucleotides read TGTGCCAGCAGTTTAGTCAGGGCACCCCTCCACTTT.

The V and J genes are TRBV5-1 and TRBJ2-7; maybe TRBD1 (5 bases). Germline loops: CDR1 SGHRS, CDR2 YFSETQ. The CDR3 runs 12 residues. Trimming pared 5 bases from V and 2 bases from J, leaving 8 bases between. In nucleotides, the CDR3 is TGCGCCAGCAGGGACACGACCTACGAGCAGTACTTC. Protein: CASRDTTYEQYF. The whole variable domain, remainder taken from reference TRBV5-1 and TRBJ2-7, is KAGVTQTPRYLIKTRGQQVTLSCSPISGHRSVSWYQQTPGQGLQFLFEYFSETQRNKGNFPGRFSGRQFSNSRSEMNVSTLELGDSALYLCASRDTTYEQYFGPGTRLTVT.

The chain joins TRBV28 to TRBJ2-7, with 9 positions matching TRBD1. The CDR3 consists of 16 residues. Germline CDR1 is MDHEN and CDR2 is SYDVKM. Trimming removed 3 bases from V and 5 bases from J; junction bases left unmatched: 11. The CDR3 sequence is CASSLEWGQGTHEQYF. CDR3 DNA: TGTGCCAGCAGTTTGGAATGGGGACAGGGTACCCACGAGCAGTACTTC.

The chain has TRBV2 and TRBJ1-2; possible D gene TRBD1, 5 bases. CDR3 length: 12 amino acids. V was trimmed by 7 bases and J by 7 bases, leaving 13 bases between them. In germline, CDR1 is SNHLY, CDR2 FYNNEI. The CDR3 loop reads CASIRGAGGYTF. For the CDR3, the DNA is TGTGCCAGCATAAGAGGGGCTGGTGGCTACACCTTC.

The rearrangement uses TRBV5-4 and TRBJ2-7, with D tentatively TRBD2 (5 bases). Germline CDR1 SGHNT, CDR2 YYREEE (reference sequence). With 0 bases removed from V and 2 bases from J, the gap between germline ends came to 9 bases. The CDR3 consists of 14 residues. Here the CDR3 DNA reads TGTGCCAGCAGCTTGGAGGGCGGGCCCTACGAGCAGTACTTC. It is translated as CASSLEGGPYEQYF.

This clone has just a few counts. The chain is built from TRBV3-1 (or the pseudogene TRBV3-2) and TRBJ2-2; D is unclear. The CDR3 extends over 14 amino acids. Germline CDR1 LGHDT, CDR2 YNNKEL (reference sequence). Trimming removed 0 bases from V and 0 bases from J, with 2 bases in between. The CDR3 nucleotides are TGTGCCAGCAGCCAAGAAGCGAACACCGGGGAGCTGTTTTTT. Its translation: CASSQEANTGELFF.

This chain links TRBV24-1 with TRBJ2-3; 9 bases fit TRBD2. Per germline, CDR1 KGHDR and CDR2 SFDVKD. CDR3 length: 15 amino acids. Trimming at V came to 4 bases and at J to 2 bases, leaving 3 bases not matched to a gene. The CDR3 sequence is CATSEVAGATDTQYF. The CDR3, as DNA: TGTGCCACCAGTGAGGTAGCGGGGGCCACAGATACGCAGTATTTT.

J is TRBJ2-2 and V is TRBV5-6; D might be TRBD1 or TRBD2, each matching 6 bases. Germline V lookup: CDR1 SGHDT, CDR2 YYEEEE. V was trimmed by 4 bases and J by 8 bases, leaving 9 bases between them. The CDR3 runs 12 residues. For the CDR3, the DNA is TGTGCCAGCAGCCGGGGGCCGGGGGAGCTGTTTTTT. Its translation is CASSRGPGELFF.

This clone was counted a few times. The gene calls are TRBV7-9 and TRBJ2-2; D is unclear. CDR3 length: 12 amino acids. V gave up 0 bases and J gave up 6 bases, with 2 bases separating them. The germline V gene has CDR1 SEHNR and CDR2 FQNEAQ (reference sequence). This CDR3 reads CASSLAPGELFF. DNA of the CDR3: TGTGCCAGCAGCTTAGCCCCCGGGGAGCTGTTTTTT.

This sequence joins TRBV7-9 and TRBJ1-2; no reliable D call. The germline CDR1 and CDR2 sequences are SEHNR and FQNEAQ (reference sequence). Between the trimmed V and J ends, which lost 2 bases and 7 bases, there was a span of 11 bases. The CDR3 length is 13 residues. The CDR3 region has the DNA TGTGCCAGCAGCTTAAGGGCAGGTCTTGGCTACACCTTC. Translation gives CASSLRAGLGYTF.

V is TRBV6-5 and J is TRBJ2-7, with 7 bases aligning to TRBD1. CDR1 is MNHEY, CDR2 SVGAGI, per germline. V dropped 2 bases and J dropped 12; count of bases not matched to a gene: 7. CDR3 length: 12 residues. The CDR3 loop reads CASSYRQGVLYF. In DNA, the CDR3 is TGTGCCAGCAGTTACCGACAGGGCGTCTTGTACTTC.

The CDR3 DNA sequence: TGTGCCAGTAGTCCCCGGTCTCACCTCTCCGTGAACACTGAAGCTTTCTTT. The encoded protein is CASSPRSHLSVNTEAFF. The rearrangement uses TRBV19 and TRBJ1-1; no definite D call. V lost 5 bases to trimming and J lost 0 bases, with 19 bases between them. Germline CDR1 LNHDA, CDR2 SQIVND (reference sequence). This CDR3 comprises 17 residues. Together with reference TRBV19 and TRBJ1-1, the CDR3 gives the full variable domain: DGGITQSPKYLFRKEGQNVTLSCEQNLNHDAMYWYRQDPGQGLRLIYYSQIVNDFQKGDIAEGYSVSREKKESFPLTVTSAQKNPTAFYLCASSPRSHLSVNTEAFFGQGTRLTVV.

The chain recombines TRBV7-9 with TRBJ1-6; D call uncertain. Germline CDR1 is SEHNR and CDR2 is FQNEAQ (reference sequence). The ends were cut back, 6 bases at V and 5 bases at J, with 8 bases in the middle. This CDR3 contains 13 residues. CDR3 amino acids: CASRFGHNSPLHF. CDR3 DNA: TGTGCCAGCAGGTTCGGACATAATTCACCCCTCCACTTT.

The rearrangement uses TRBV27 and TRBJ2-3; D remains ambiguous. The CDR3 contains 13 residues. The germline V gene encodes CDR1 MNHEY and CDR2 SMNVEV (reference sequence). V shed 6 bases and J shed 2 bases, with 9 bases lying between them. The CDR3 region has the DNA TGTGCCAGCAGGGAGAGCATCACAGATACGCAGTATTTT. Translated, it gives CASRESITDTQYF.

The chain joins TRBV30 to TRBJ1-5; D unclear. Germline V gene lookup returns CDR1 GTSNPN and CDR2 SVGIG (reference sequence). The germline V and J ends were trimmed by 0 bases and 2 bases, with 11 bases remaining between them. This CDR3 comprises 15 residues. Written as DNA, the CDR3 is TGTGCCTGGAGTGTATCGGGTTTCGGCAATCAGCCCCAGCATTTT. Protein sequence: CAWSVSGFGNQPQHF.

The rearrangement joins TRBV4-1 to TRBJ2-7; TRBD1 might be the D (6 bases). The CDR3 extends over 15 amino acids. V was clipped by 0 bases and J by 4 bases, with 13 bases between them. Germline CDR1 is MGHRA and CDR2 is YSYEKL. In nucleotides, the CDR3 is TGCGCCAGCAGCCAAGAGGACAGTTTGACTTACGAGCAGTACTTC. Translating it yields CASSQEDSLTYEQYF.